These T cell receptor beta chains were read from a single sample in a study of CD8+ T cells in alopecia areata. This table comes from immunoSEQ multiplex PCR, and its TCRdb copy is limited to in-frame clones, with some not included. The sample lists under 350,000 clones, roughly 64% occurring once. The material sequenced was CD4+ T cells sorted from blood, taken at week 24, from a patient treated with tofacitinib. Receptors originate from a human donor with alopecia areata. Both conserved end residues are part of each CDR3. A D gene is named only where the DNA matches it firmly. Rows may omit the clone size; those that give it use once, few, many or a size class.

size | D | J | length | V | DNA | CDR3
NA | NA | TRBJ2-1 | 13 | TRBV30 | TGTGCCTGGAGTAACAGAATCACGGGTGAGCAGTTCTTC | CAWSNRITGEQFF
NA | NA | TRBJ2-3 | 13 | TRBV5-4 | TGTGCCAGCAGCCTGGAGGGCACAGATACGCAGTATTTT | CASSLEGTDTQYF
NA | TRBD1 | TRBJ2-7 | 13 | TRBV4-3 | TGCGCCAGCAGCCAAGATAGGGACAGACCCCAGTACTTC | CASSQDRDRPQYF
few | TRBD2 | TRBJ2-3 | 15 | TRBV5-6 | TGTGCCAGCAGCTTGGACCGGGGGGTCACAGATACGCAGTATTTT | CASSLDRGVTDTQYF
few | NA | TRBJ1-2 | 14 | TRBV6-5 | TGTGCCAGCAGGACCTGGGGGGCTGATGGTGGCTACACCTTC | CASRTWGADGGYTF
NA | NA | TRBJ1-2 | 12 | TRBV29-1 | TGCAGCGTTGGCTCAGGGAAGGATGGCTACACCTTC | CSVGSGKDGYTF
NA | NA | TRBJ1-5 | 14 | TRBV30 | TGTGCCTGGAGTGGCGGGAAAAGCAATCAGCCCCAGCATTTT | CAWSGGKSNQPQHF
few | NA | TRBJ2-3 | 10 | TRBV10-3 | TGTGCCATCGGGTTAGATACGCAGTATTTT | CAIGLDTQYF
few | TRBD1 | TRBJ2-3 | 13 | TRBV29-1 | TGCAGCTCCATGGGACAGTACACAGATACGCAGTATTTT | CSSMGQYTDTQYF
NA | TRBD1 | TRBJ1-6 | 15 | TRBV19 | TGTGCCAGTACCCCCGGACAGGGGGCGAGATCACCCCTCCACTTT | CASTPGQGARSPLHF
few | NA | TRBJ1-5 | 14 | TRBV7-2 | TGTGCCAGCAACGTTCAGGGCGGCAATCAGCCCCAGCATTTT | CASNVQGGNQPQHF
NA | NA | TRBJ2-3 | 11 | TRBV20-1 | TGCAGTGCTTGGGTTGCAGATACGCAGTATTTT | CSAWVADTQYF
NA | TRBD1 | TRBJ1-6 | 14 | TRBV2 | TGTGCCAGAACAACAGGGGCAACTAATTCACCCCTCCACTTT | CARTTGATNSPLHF
NA | NA | TRBJ2-7 | 12 | TRBV6-1 | TGTGCCAGCACCCGGACAGCAGAGGTTAAGTACTTC | CASTRTAEVKYF
once | NA | TRBJ2-3 | 13 | TRBV25-1 | TGTGCCAGCAGTTGGGCAGGGACAGATACGCAGTATTTT | CASSWAGTDTQYF
NA | TRBD2 | TRBJ2-7 | 14 | TRBV30 | TGTGCCGGTAGCGGGGGGGCCTCTTACTACGAGCAGTACTTC | CAGSGGASYYEQYF
NA | NA | TRBJ1-5 | 13 | TRBV2 | TGTGCCAGCAGGGGACTTAGCAATCAGCCCCAGCATTTT | CASRGLSNQPQHF
NA | NA | TRBJ2-1 | 13 | TRBV29-1 | TGCAGCGTTTCGACAGGAAGCTACAATGAGCAGTTCTTC | CSVSTGSYNEQFF
once | TRBD2 | TRBJ2-3 | 14 | TRBV7-3 | TGTGCCAGCAGCTTGGGACTAGATCGTGATACGCAGTATTTT | CASSLGLDRDTQYF
NA | NA | TRBJ1-6 | 15 | TRBV27 | TGTGCCAGCAGTTTGTGGGGACTCCGTAATTCACCCCTCCACTTT | CASSLWGLRNSPLHF
NA | NA | TRBJ2-3 | 14 | TRBV19 | TGTGCCAGTAGTCCCACGGGGGCGTCAGATACGCAGTATTTT | CASSPTGASDTQYF
NA | NA | TRBJ1-1 | 15 | TRBV12-5 | TGTGCTAGTGGTTTGGGGGCAGGTCAGGGCACTGAAGCTTTCTTT | CASGLGAGQGTEAFF
NA | NA | TRBJ1-2 | 11 | TRBV20-1 | TGCAGTGCCCTCCCCCCCTATGGCTACACCTTC | CSALPPYGYTF
NA | NA | TRBJ1-2 | 13 | TRBV5-4 | TGTGCCAGCACCACGGTCATGGGATATGGCTACACCTTC | CASTTVMGYGYTF
NA | NA | TRBJ2-1 | 15 | TRBV29-1 | TGCAGCGTTGAAGATCCAGAGGGGGGGCCGAATGAGCAGTTCTTC | CSVEDPEGGPNEQFF
NA | NA | TRBJ2-5 | 12 | TRBV7-2 | TGTGCCAGCAGCTTAGCGAGAGAGACCCAGTACTTC | CASSLARETQYF
NA | NA | TRBJ2-7 | 14 | TRBV10-3 | TGTGCCATCAGTGAGTCCTCGCGAACCTACGAGCAGTACTTC | CAISESSRTYEQYF
few | TRBD2 | TRBJ2-1 | 15 | TRBV18 | TGTGCCAGCTCACCCCCGGGACTAGCGGGGAATGAGCAGTTCTTC | CASSPPGLAGNEQFF
NA | NA | TRBJ2-5 | 13 | TRBV6-5 | TGTGCCAGCACCGAGAGAGCCCGGGGGACCCAGTACTTC | CASTERARGTQYF
NA | NA | TRBJ1-1 | 14 | TRBV28 | TGTGCCAGCACCCCGGGACGAGTGAACACTGAAGCTTTCTTT | CASTPGRVNTEAFF
NA | TRBD2 | TRBJ2-5 | 13 | TRBV25-1 | TGTGCCAGCAGCACACCGGGGGGGGAGACCCAGTACTTC | CASSTPGGETQYF
few | NA | TRBJ2-2 | 15 | TRBV5-1 | TGCGCCAGCAGCACTCCGCAGGGGAGCACCGGGGAGCTGTTTTTT | CASSTPQGSTGELFF
once | NA | TRBJ2-5 | 12 | TRBV7-2 | TGTGCCAGCAGCTTAGTACGTGGGTCCCAGTACTTC | CASSLVRGSQYF